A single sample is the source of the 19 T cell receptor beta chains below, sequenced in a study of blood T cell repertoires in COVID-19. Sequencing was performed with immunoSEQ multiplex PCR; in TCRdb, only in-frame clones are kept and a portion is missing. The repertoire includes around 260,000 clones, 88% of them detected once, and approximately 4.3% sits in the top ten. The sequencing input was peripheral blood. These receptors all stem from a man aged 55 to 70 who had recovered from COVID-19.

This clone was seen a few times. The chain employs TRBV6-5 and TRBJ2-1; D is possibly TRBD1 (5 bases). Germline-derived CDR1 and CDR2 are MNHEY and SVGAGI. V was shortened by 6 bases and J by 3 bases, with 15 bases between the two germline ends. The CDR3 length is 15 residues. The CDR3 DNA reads TGTGCCAGCAGGGGTGGACAAAGGGACTACAATGAGCAGTTCTTC. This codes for CASRGGQRDYNEQFF.

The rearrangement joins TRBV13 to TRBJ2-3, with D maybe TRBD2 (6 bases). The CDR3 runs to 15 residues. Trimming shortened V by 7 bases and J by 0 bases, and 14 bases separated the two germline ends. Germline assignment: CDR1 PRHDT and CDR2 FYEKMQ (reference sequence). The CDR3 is CASTAGEASTDTQYF. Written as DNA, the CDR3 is TGTGCCAGCACCGCCGGGGAGGCTAGCACAGATACGCAGTATTTT. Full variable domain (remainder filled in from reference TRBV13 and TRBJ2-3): AAGVIQSPRHLIKEKRETATLKCYPIPRHDTVYWYQQGPGQDPQFLISFYEKMQSDKGSIPDRFSAQQFSDYHSELNMSSLELGDSALYFCASTAGEASTDTQYFGPGTRLTVL.

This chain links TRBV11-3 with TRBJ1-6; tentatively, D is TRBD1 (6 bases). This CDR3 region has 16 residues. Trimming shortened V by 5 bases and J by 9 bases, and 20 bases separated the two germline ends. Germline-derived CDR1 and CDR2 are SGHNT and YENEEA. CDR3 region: CASSVYNRVDRSPLHF. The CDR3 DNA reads TGTGCCAGCAGCGTGTACAACAGGGTTGATCGTTCACCCCTCCACTTT.

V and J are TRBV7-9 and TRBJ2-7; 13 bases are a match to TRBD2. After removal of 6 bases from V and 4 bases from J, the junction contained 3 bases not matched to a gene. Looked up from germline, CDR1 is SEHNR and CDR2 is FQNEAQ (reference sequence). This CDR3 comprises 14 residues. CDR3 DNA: TGTGCCAGCAGTGAGACTAGCGGGGGGTACGAGCAGTACTTC. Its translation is CASSETSGGYEQYF.

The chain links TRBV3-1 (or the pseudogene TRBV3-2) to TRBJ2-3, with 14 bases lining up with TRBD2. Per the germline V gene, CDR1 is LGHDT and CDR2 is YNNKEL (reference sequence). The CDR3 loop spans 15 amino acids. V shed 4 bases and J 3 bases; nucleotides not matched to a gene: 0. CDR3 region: CASSRTSGGTDTQYF. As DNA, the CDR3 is TGTGCCAGCAGCCGGACTAGCGGGGGGACAGATACGCAGTATTTT.

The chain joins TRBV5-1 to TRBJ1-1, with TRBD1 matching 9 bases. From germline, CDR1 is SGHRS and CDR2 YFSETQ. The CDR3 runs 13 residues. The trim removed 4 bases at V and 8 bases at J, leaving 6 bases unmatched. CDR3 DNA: TGCGCCAGCAGCCCCCCGGGGACAGGGGAAGCTTTCTTT. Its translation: CASSPPGTGEAFF.

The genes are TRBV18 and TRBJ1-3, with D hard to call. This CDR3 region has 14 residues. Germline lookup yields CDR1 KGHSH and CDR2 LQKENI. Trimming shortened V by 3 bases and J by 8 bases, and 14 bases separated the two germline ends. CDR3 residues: CASSPSSMEYTIYF. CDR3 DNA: TGTGCCAGCTCACCCAGTTCAATGGAGTACACCATATATTTT.

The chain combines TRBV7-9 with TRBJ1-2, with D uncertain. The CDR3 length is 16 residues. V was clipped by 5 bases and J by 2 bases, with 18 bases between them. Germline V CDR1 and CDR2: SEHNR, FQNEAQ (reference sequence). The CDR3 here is CASSPNSGAYNYGYTF. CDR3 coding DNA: TGTGCCAGCAGCCCGAATAGCGGTGCCTACAACTATGGCTACACCTTC.

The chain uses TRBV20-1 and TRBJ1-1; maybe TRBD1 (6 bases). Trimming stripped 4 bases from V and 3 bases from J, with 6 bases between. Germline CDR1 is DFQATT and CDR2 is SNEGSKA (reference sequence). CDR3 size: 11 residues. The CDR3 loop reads CSATGDTEAFF. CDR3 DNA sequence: TGCAGTGCTACAGGGGACACTGAAGCTTTCTTT.

CDR3 DNA sequence: TGTGCCAGCAGTGGCGGACAGGCGGGGAATTCACCCCTCCACTTT. Its translation is CASSGGQAGNSPLHF. V usage is TRBV27 and J usage is TRBJ1-6; 7 nucleotides agree with TRBD1. In germline, CDR1 is MNHEY, CDR2 SMNVEV (reference sequence). The CDR3 length is 15 residues. With V trimmed by 5 bases and J by 7 bases, 8 bases remained unmatched.

CDR3 coding DNA: TGTGCCAGCAGTTACTCGATGGGCGGGGGAAACACCATATATTTT. Translated, it gives CASSYSMGGGNTIYF. This chain links TRBV6-5 with TRBJ1-3, with D unresolved. V gave up 0 bases and J gave up 4 bases, with 10 bases separating them. This CDR3 is built from 15 residues. Germline V gives CDR1 MNHEY, CDR2 SVGAGI.

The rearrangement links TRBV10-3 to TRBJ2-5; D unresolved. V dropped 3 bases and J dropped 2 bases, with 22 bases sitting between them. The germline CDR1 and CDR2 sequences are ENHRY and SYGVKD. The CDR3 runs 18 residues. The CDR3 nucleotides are TGTGCCATCAGTGAATCATTCGGGTCCGCCAGCCTTCAAGAGACCCAGTACTTC. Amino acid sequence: CAISESFGSASLQETQYF.

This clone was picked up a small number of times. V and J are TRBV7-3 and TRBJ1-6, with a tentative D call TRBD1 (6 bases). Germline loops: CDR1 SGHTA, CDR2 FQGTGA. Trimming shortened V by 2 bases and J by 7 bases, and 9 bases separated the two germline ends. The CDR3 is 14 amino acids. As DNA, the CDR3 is TGTGCCAGCAGCTTACAGGGGTTCAATTCACCCCTCCACTTT. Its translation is CASSLQGFNSPLHF. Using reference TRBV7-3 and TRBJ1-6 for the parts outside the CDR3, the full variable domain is GAGVSQTPSNKVTEKGKYVELRCDPISGHTALYWYRQSLGQGPEFLIYFQGTGAADDSGLPNDRFFAVRPEGSVSTLKIQRTERGDSAVYLCASSLQGFNSPLHFGNGTRLTVT.

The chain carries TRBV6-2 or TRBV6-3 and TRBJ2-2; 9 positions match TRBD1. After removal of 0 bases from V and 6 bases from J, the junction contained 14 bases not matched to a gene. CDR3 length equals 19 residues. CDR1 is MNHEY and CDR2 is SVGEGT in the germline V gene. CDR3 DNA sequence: TGTGCCAGCAGTTACTCGATGGGTAGGGGACAGGGTGGACCCGGGGAGCTGTTTTTT. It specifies CASSYSMGRGQGGPGELFF.

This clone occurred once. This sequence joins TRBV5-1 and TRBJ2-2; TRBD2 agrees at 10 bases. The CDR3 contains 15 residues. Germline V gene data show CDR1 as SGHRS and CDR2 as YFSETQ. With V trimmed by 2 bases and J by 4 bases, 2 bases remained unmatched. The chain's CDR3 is CASSLTSGVTGELFF. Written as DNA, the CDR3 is TGCGCCAGCAGCTTAACTAGCGGGGTCACCGGGGAGCTGTTTTTT.

The CDR3 bases are TGTGCCAGTAGTATACTAGCGGGGGGGCCAATTGAGCAGTTCTTC. Amino acids: CASSILAGGPIEQFF. The chain has TRBV19 and TRBJ2-1, with 12 positions matching TRBD2. The CDR3 extends over 15 amino acids. In germline, CDR1 is LNHDA, CDR2 SQIVND (reference sequence). The V and J ends lost 2 bases and 9 bases, in that order; junction bases with no gene match: 5.

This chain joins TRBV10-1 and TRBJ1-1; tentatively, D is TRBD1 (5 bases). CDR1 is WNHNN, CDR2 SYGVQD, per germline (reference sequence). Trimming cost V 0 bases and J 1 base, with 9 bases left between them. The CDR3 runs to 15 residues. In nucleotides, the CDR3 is TGCGCCAGCAGTGAGTCTTTGGGGGGGAACACTGAAGCTTTCTTT. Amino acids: CASSESLGGNTEAFF.

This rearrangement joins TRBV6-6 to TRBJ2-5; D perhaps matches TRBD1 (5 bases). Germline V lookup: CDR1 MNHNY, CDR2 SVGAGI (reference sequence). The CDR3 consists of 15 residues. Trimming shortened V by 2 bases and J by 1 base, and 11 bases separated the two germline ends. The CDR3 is CASSYQPQGQETQYF. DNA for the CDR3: TGTGCCAGCAGTTACCAACCTCAGGGCCAAGAGACCCAGTACTTC.

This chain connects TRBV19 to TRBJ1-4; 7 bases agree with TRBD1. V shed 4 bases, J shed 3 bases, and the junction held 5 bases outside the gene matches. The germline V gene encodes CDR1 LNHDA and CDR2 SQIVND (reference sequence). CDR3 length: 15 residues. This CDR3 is CASSKGQPPNEKLFF. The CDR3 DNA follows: TGTGCCAGTAGTAAGGGACAGCCCCCTAATGAAAAACTGTTTTTT.